The rows below give T cell receptor beta chains drawn from one sample of a study of blood T cell repertoires in COVID-19. Sequencing used immunoSEQ multiplex PCR; TCRdb keeps in-frame clones, though not all of them. This sample has some 340,000 clones; about four fifths occur once, and the top ten carry around 3%. The sample consisted of peripheral blood. All receptors derive from a man aged 25-45 years with active or convalescent COVID-19. CDR3s include the opening cysteine and the closing phenylalanine or tryptophan. The D gene is left open where the match is weak. Size values are once, few and many counts, or a class for expanded clones, and some rows have none.

j_gene,abundance,v_gene,d_gene,CDR3aa,CDR3nt
TRBJ1-6,once,TRBV15,-,CATSSHRGYNSPLHF,TGTGCCACCAGCAGCCACCGGGGCTATAATTCACCCCTCCACTTT
TRBJ2-1,-,TRBV5-1,-,CASSTPSQGKNEQFF,TGCGCCAGCAGCACCCCGTCCCAGGGGAAGAATGAGCAGTTCTTC
TRBJ1-2,-,TRBV28,-,CASSLLQFYGYTF,TGTGCCAGCAGTTTATTACAGTTCTATGGCTACACCTTC
TRBJ1-3,-,TRBV14,-,CASGQAGNTIYF,TGTGCCAGCGGTCAGGCCGGAAACACCATATATTTT
TRBJ2-1,-,TRBV14,TRBD1,CASSLLPGQGNNEQFF,TGTGCCAGCAGTCTACTTCCGGGACAGGGAAACAATGAGCAGTTCTTC
TRBJ1-4,-,TRBV27,-,CASSFQGTNEKLFF,TGTGCCAGCAGTTTCCAGGGGACTAATGAAAAACTGTTTTTT
TRBJ2-3,-,TRBV11-3,TRBD2,CASSLGTSGDTQYF,TGTGCCAGCAGCTTAGGGACTAGCGGGGATACGCAGTATTTT
TRBJ1-5,-,TRBV9,TRBD1,CASSVAGGNQPQHF,TGTGCCAGCAGCGTAGCAGGGGGGAATCAGCCCCAGCATTTT
TRBJ1-6,-,TRBV9,-,CASSAASSPLHF,TGTGCCAGCAGCGCTGCGAGTTCACCCCTCCACTTT
TRBJ1-1,few,TRBV6-2/TRBV6-3,-,CASSYATEAFF,TGTGCCAGCAGTTACGCGACTGAAGCTTTCTTT
TRBJ2-1,-,TRBV24-1,-,CATEAGLSNEQFF,TGTGCCACCGAAGCAGGATTAAGCAATGAGCAGTTCTTC
TRBJ2-7,-,TRBV28,TRBD1,CASSLRQGRSFGEQYF,TGTGCCAGCAGTTTACGACAGGGACGGAGTTTCGGCGAGCAGTACTTC
TRBJ1-2,-,TRBV2,TRBD1,CASRRDRELDGYTF,TGTGCCAGCAGACGCGACAGGGAGTTGGATGGCTACACCTTC
TRBJ1-1,-,TRBV19,TRBD1,CASRRTGAIGKDTEAFF,TGTGCCAGTAGGCGGACAGGGGCTATTGGTAAAGACACTGAAGCTTTCTTT
TRBJ2-4,-,TRBV4-3,TRBD1,CASSQGGTANIQYF,TGCGCCAGCAGCCAAGGAGGGACAGCAAACATTCAGTACTTC
TRBJ2-1,-,TRBV5-1,TRBD2,CASSLTGNRAGVPFF,TGCGCCAGCAGCCTGACGGGGAATAGAGCGGGAGTCCCGTTCTTC
TRBJ1-1,-,TRBV7-9,-,CASRSIQGFGTEAFF,TGTGCCAGCAGGTCTATTCAGGGGTTCGGCACTGAAGCTTTCTTT
TRBJ1-2,-,TRBV7-9,-,CASSLDSSNYGYTF,TGTGCCAGCAGCTTGGACAGTTCTAACTATGGCTACACCTTC
TRBJ2-3,-,TRBV5-4,TRBD2,CASSLYLAGPDTQYF,TGTGCCAGCAGCTTGTACCTAGCGGGACCAGATACGCAGTATTTT
TRBJ2-7,-,TRBV7-8,-,CASSFRGGYEQYF,TGTGCCAGCAGCTTTAGAGGGGGCTACGAGCAGTACTTC
TRBJ2-7,-,TRBV29-1,TRBD2,CSVDGGLAGFYEQYF,TGCAGCGTTGACGGGGGACTAGCGGGATTCTACGAGCAGTACTTC
TRBJ2-7,once,TRBV7-2,-,CASSLGREGWQYF,TGTGCCAGCAGCTTAGGGAGGGAAGGGTGGCAGTACTTC
TRBJ2-2,-,TRBV15,TRBD1,CATSRAGQGAAGELFF,TGTGCCACCAGCAGAGCCGGACAGGGGGCCGCCGGGGAGCTGTTTTTT
TRBJ1-1,-,TRBV7-2,TRBD1,CASSSQGARHTEAFF,TGTGCCAGCAGCTCCCAGGGGGCCCGCCACACTGAAGCTTTCTTT
TRBJ1-2,-,TRBV11-2,-,CASSLGGGNPSGYTF,TGTGCCAGCAGCTTGGGAGGAGGGAATCCCTCTGGCTACACCTTC
TRBJ2-7,-,TRBV7-8,-,CASSLDRDSQYEQYF,TGTGCCAGCAGCTTAGACCGGGACTCCCAGTACGAGCAGTACTTC
TRBJ1-1,-,TRBV6-5,-,CASSYSSGGGFGAFF,TGTGCCAGCAGTTACTCCAGCGGGGGCGGATTTGGGGCTTTCTTT
TRBJ1-1,-,TRBV19,-,CASSPAWGRTEAFF,TGTGCCAGTAGTCCCGCCTGGGGGCGCACTGAAGCTTTCTTT
TRBJ2-1,few,TRBV7-2,-,CASSLVGGHTYNEQFF,TGTGCCAGCAGCTTAGTAGGGGGACACACCTACAATGAGCAGTTCTTC
TRBJ1-1,-,TRBV30,-,CAWRLWTADAEAFF,TGTGCCTGGAGACTCTGGACAGCAGATGCTGAAGCTTTCTTT
TRBJ2-5,-,TRBV2,-,CAGGAASLQETQYF,TGTGCTGGGGGGGCAGCGAGCCTCCAAGAGACCCAGTACTTC
TRBJ2-3,-,TRBV28,TRBD1,CASRRQGVDTQYF,TGTGCCAGCAGGCGGCAGGGGGTAGATACGCAGTATTTT
TRBJ2-3,-,TRBV2,TRBD2,CASSGTSVKDTQYF,TGTGCCAGCAGTGGGACTAGCGTTAAAGATACGCAGTATTTT
TRBJ2-1,-,TRBV18,TRBD2,CASSLTSVQNEQFF,TGTGCCAGCTCATTGACTAGCGTACAAAATGAGCAGTTCTTC
TRBJ2-1,-,TRBV7-7,-,CASSYGGPLGNEQFF,TGTGCCAGCAGCTACGGGGGGCCCCTCGGCAATGAGCAGTTCTTC
TRBJ1-1,-,TRBV30,-,CAWSVLGTLGAFF,TGTGCCTGGAGTGTACTGGGGACACTGGGAGCTTTCTTT
TRBJ1-2,-,TRBV5-1,-,CASSLEVRVVGGYTF,TGCGCCAGCAGCTTGGAAGTCAGGGTAGTAGGCGGCTACACCTTC
TRBJ1-1,-,TRBV3-1/TRBV3-2,TRBD1,CASSQDTPRDRGRREDTEAFF,TGTGCCAGCAGCCAAGATACCCCCCGAGACAGGGGGCGCCGGGAGGACACTGAAGCTTTCTTT
TRBJ2-5,-,TRBV7-2,-,CASSSPGTQYF,TGTGCCAGCAGCTCTCCAGGGACCCAGTACTTC
TRBJ2-1,-,TRBV7-3,-,CASSLSNSGNEQFF,TGTGCCAGCAGCTTATCGAATTCAGGGAATGAGCAGTTCTTC
TRBJ2-5,-,TRBV7-8,TRBD2,CASSPRTSGGEETQYF,TGTGCCAGCAGCCCCCGGACTAGCGGGGGTGAAGAGACCCAGTACTTC
TRBJ1-3,once,TRBV10-1,-,CASTPPRQGQGNTIYF,TGCGCCAGCACCCCCCCGAGGCAGGGGCAGGGAAACACCATATATTTT